This TCR beta chain was recovered during a study of shared clonotypes between healthy human individuals. Study background: Participating donors consisted of two women and three men aged 18 to 49. General study results and limits: In general, naive subsets displayed greater estimated richness than memory subsets did.

For this clone: Its antigen is not known.

Only in-frame clones appear in the TCRdb table, and some are missing; sequencing was by immunoSEQ multiplex PCR. The data contain 2,500,000 or so clones, over 85% of them seen just once; the ten biggest clones take up roughly 0.13%. CDR3 length: 15 amino acids. The V end was cut by 5 bases, the J end by 2 bases, with 16 bases between. Germline V CDR1 and CDR2: SGDLS, YYNGEE. This chain joins TRBV9 and TRBJ1-2, with a tentative D call TRBD1 (6 bases). Source material: naive CD4+ T cells sorted from blood. This sample's subset: CD45RA+ positively selected. The sequence was collected from a young man in good health. The CDR3 loop is CASSRRAGENYGYTF. Here the CDR3 DNA reads TGTGCCAGCAGTCGTAGGGCAGGGGAAAACTATGGCTACACCTTC. The full variable domain, with the rest looked up from reference TRBV9 and TRBJ1-2, is DSGVTQTPKHLITATGQRVTLRCSPRSGDLSVYWYQQSLDQGLQFLIQYYNGEERAKGNILERFSAQQFPDLHSELNLSSLELGDSALYFCASSRRAGENYGYTFGSGTRLTVV.